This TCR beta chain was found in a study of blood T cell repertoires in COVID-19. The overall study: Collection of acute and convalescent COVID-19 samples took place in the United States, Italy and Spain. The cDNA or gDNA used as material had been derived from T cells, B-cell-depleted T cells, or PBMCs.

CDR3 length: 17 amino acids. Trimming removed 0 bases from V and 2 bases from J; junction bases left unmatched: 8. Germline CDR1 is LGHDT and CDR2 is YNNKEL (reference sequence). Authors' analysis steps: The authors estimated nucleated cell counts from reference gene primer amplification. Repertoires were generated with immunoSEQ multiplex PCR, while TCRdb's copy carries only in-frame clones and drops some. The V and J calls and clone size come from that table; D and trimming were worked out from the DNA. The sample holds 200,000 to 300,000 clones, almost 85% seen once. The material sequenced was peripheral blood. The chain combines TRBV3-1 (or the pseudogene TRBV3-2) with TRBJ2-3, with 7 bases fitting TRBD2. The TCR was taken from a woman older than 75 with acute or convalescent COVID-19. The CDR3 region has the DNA TGTGCCAGCAGCCAAGAAGGGACGGGGGGTTACACAGATACGCAGTATTTT. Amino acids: CASSQEGTGGYTDTQYF.